Below are 32 T cell receptor beta chains sequenced from a single sample in a study of T cells expressing NK-cell markers. TCRdb reprocessed the 5' RACE reads and stores each CDR3 protein as one record, lacking DNA. Found here are about 460,000 distinct CDR3 sequences; the top ten clones hold 1.4%. Specimen: blood T cells: a sorted CD56 or NKG2C T cell subset, CD4+ or CD8+ T cells, or bulk PBMC T cells (not recorded which). The origin of the receptors is a woman aged 45-65 years in good health.

The chain recombines TRBV10-3 with TRBJ2-1; without DNA, the TCRdb call of TRBD2 cannot be checked. CDR1 and CDR2 (germline): ENHRY, SYGVKD. The CDR3 totals 18 residues. The CDR3 spells CAIRTGTSGIPGRNEQFF.

V usage is TRBV4-2 and J usage is TRBJ1-4; lacking DNA, the TRBD1 call made by TCRdb goes unchecked. Germline V gives CDR1 LGHNA, CDR2 YNFKEQ. The CDR3 runs 17 residues. CDR3 amino acids: CASSQPRDREEDEKLFF.

V and J are TRBV5-1 and TRBJ2-1. The germline gives CDR1 SGHRS, CDR2 YFSETQ. CDR3 size: 14 residues. The CDR3 region is CASSQQPGYNEQFF.

The chain combines TRBV6-6 with TRBJ2-7; TCRdb lists TRBD1, though no DNA is available to test this call. Germline CDR1 and CDR2: MNHNY and SVGAGI (reference sequence). The CDR3 is 13 amino acids. CDR3 region: CASSPLLLDEQYF.

The chain carries TRBV25-1 and TRBJ2-5. Germline V gene sequence: CDR1 MGHDK, CDR2 SYGVNS. CDR3 length: 11 amino acids. The chain's CDR3 is CASTNMETQYF.

The chain joins TRBV4-1 to TRBJ2-1; TCRdb calls TRBD1, which cannot be checked without DNA. The CDR3 loop spans 16 amino acids. Germline values: CDR1 MGHRA, CDR2 YSYEKL. The CDR3 here is CASSGSRVRVYNEQFF.

V usage is TRBV28 and J usage is TRBJ2-2. Germline V CDR1 and CDR2: MDHEN, SYDVKM. This CDR3 comprises 15 residues. CDR3 protein: CASSLYADYTGELFF.

The chain joins TRBV3-1 to TRBJ1-6; checking the TCRdb D call of TRBD1 is not possible without DNA. Germline CDR1 LGHDT, CDR2 YNNKEL (reference sequence). There are 13 residues in the CDR3. The CDR3 loop is CASSPYRNSPLHF.

CDR3 sequence reads: CASSLEGGGRGNEQFF. This chain connects TRBV5-1 to TRBJ2-1; TCRdb designates TRBD1, a call that cannot be tested without DNA. Germline loops: CDR1 SGHRS, CDR2 YFSETQ. CDR3 length equals 16 residues. Full variable domain (missing parts from reference TRBV5-1 and TRBJ2-1): KAGVTQTPRYLIKTRGQQVTLSCSPISGHRSVSWYQQTPGQGLQFLFEYFSETQRNKGNFPGRFSGRQFSNSRSEMNVSTLELGDSALYLCASSLEGGGRGNEQFFGPGTRLTVL.

V usage is TRBV9 and J usage is TRBJ2-1. Germline CDR1 and CDR2: SGDLS and YYNGEE. This CDR3 spans 14 amino acids. Here the CDR3 reads CASSVGFGDNEQFF.

The CDR3 reads CASSFLQEAFF. V is TRBV5-6 and J is TRBJ1-1. In germline, CDR1 is SGHDT, CDR2 YYEEEE. This CDR3 has 11 amino acids.

The rearrangement joins TRBV7-2 to TRBJ1-5; TCRdb lists TRBD1, though no DNA is available to test this call. The CDR3 is made up of 15 amino acids. Germline assignment: CDR1 SGHTA and CDR2 FQGNSA. CDR3 sequence: CASSLGQGVWQPQHF.

The CDR3 region is CASSSRQGAGQPQHF. The chain employs TRBV12-3 or TRBV12-4 and TRBJ1-5; the TRBD1 assignment by TCRdb is unverifiable without DNA. The CDR3 is made up of 15 amino acids.

J is TRBJ2-5 and V is TRBV20-1; absent DNA, TCRdb's TRBD1 call cannot be checked. Germline loops: CDR1 DFQATT, CDR2 SNEGSKA (reference sequence). The CDR3 is 15 residues long. CDR3 sequence reads: CSANKQGSYQETQYF.

The chain recombines TRBV6-5 with TRBJ1-2; the TCRdb D gene call, TRBD1, has no DNA to confirm it. Germline assignment: CDR1 MNHEY and CDR2 SVGAGI. The CDR3 extends over 13 amino acids. The CDR3 here is CASRRGGMYGYTF.

V and J are TRBV7-8 and TRBJ2-1. Germline V gene sequence: CDR1 SGHVS, CDR2 FQNEAQ. This CDR3 has 17 residues. CDR3 region: CASSLATSGSHYNEQFF.

V gene TRBV11-3 combines with J gene TRBJ2-7; TCRdb's assignment of TRBD2 cannot be checked, as there is no DNA. The CDR3 sequence is 16 residues long. Germline CDR1 reads SGHNT; CDR2 reads YENEEA. CDR3 sequence reads: CASSLAERGSSYEQYF.

The chain is built from TRBV18 and TRBJ2-1. The CDR3 is made up of 13 amino acids. Germline assignment: CDR1 KGHSH and CDR2 LQKENI. The CDR3 spells CASSRQQYNEQFF.

V usage is TRBV3-1 and J usage is TRBJ2-1; no DNA is available, so the TRBD1 call from TCRdb remains unchecked. The length of the CDR3 is 14 residues. From germline, CDR1 is LGHDT and CDR2 YNNKEL (reference sequence). The CDR3: CASSINPQGSEQFF.

The chain is built from TRBV12-3 or TRBV12-4 and TRBJ1-3; without DNA, the TCRdb call of TRBD1 cannot be checked. CDR3 length equals 13 residues. CDR3 sequence reads: CASLGGGGNTIYF.

The chain is built from TRBV7-8 and TRBJ2-5. Germline CDR1 SGHVS, CDR2 FQNEAQ. The CDR3 runs to 14 residues. CDR3 residues: CASSLDYAQETQYF.

The rearrangement links TRBV11-2 to TRBJ1-2. This CDR3 has 14 residues. Germline lookup yields CDR1 SGHAT and CDR2 FQNNGV. CDR3: CASSSETSVYGYTF.

V usage is TRBV24-1 and J usage is TRBJ2-2; TCRdb picks TRBD2, but there is no DNA to check that call. Germline V gene data show CDR1 as KGHDR and CDR2 as SFDVKD. The CDR3 contains 16 residues. CDR3 region: CATSDLSAGGSGELFF.

The chain combines TRBV15 with TRBJ2-2; checking the TCRdb D call of TRBD1 is not possible without DNA. CDR1 LNHNV and CDR2 YYDKDF come from the germline V gene (reference sequence). The CDR3 is 16 amino acids. This CDR3 is CATPGPGGASTGELFF.

The V call is TRBV2, the J call TRBJ2-2. Germline CDR1 and CDR2: SNHLY and FYNNEI. This CDR3 has 14 amino acids. The CDR3 loop is CASSEAFNTGELFF.

This chain connects TRBV11-2 to TRBJ2-7; absent DNA, TCRdb's TRBD2 call cannot be checked. CDR3 length: 15 amino acids. Germline CDR1 reads SGHAT; CDR2 reads FQNNGV. The CDR3 sequence: CASSSRRLPAYEQYF.

The chain carries TRBV30 and TRBJ2-2. The CDR3 extends over 14 amino acids. Germline V gives CDR1 GTSNPN, CDR2 SVGIG (reference sequence). CDR3 amino acids: CAWRGKNRHGELFF.

This chain connects TRBV7-9 to TRBJ2-2; TCRdb's D call, TRBD1, is unchecked because there is no DNA. The germline gives CDR1 SEHNR, CDR2 FQNEAQ (reference sequence). This CDR3 has 17 residues. The chain's CDR3 is CASSFLTGLPNTGELFF.

The chain is built from TRBV9 and TRBJ2-2. The length of the CDR3 is 15 residues. In germline, CDR1 is SGDLS, CDR2 YYNGEE. The CDR3 loop is CASSVGSAQRFGLFF.

The chain links TRBV7-6 to TRBJ2-1; TCRdb calls TRBD1, which cannot be checked without DNA. This CDR3 contains 18 residues. Per the germline V gene, CDR1 is SGHVS and CDR2 is FNYEAQ. This CDR3 reads CASSLVGRGANLYNEQFF.

This chain connects TRBV4-1 to TRBJ2-3. Germline CDR1 MGHRA, CDR2 YSYEKL. The CDR3 runs to 16 residues. Here the CDR3 reads CASSPVGHSRPDTQYF.

The chain combines TRBV18 with TRBJ2-7; TCRdb returns TRBD1, unconfirmable since there is no DNA. CDR1 and CDR2 (germline): KGHSH, LQKENI. The CDR3 is made up of 16 amino acids. The CDR3: CASSPVRQVRATEQYF.